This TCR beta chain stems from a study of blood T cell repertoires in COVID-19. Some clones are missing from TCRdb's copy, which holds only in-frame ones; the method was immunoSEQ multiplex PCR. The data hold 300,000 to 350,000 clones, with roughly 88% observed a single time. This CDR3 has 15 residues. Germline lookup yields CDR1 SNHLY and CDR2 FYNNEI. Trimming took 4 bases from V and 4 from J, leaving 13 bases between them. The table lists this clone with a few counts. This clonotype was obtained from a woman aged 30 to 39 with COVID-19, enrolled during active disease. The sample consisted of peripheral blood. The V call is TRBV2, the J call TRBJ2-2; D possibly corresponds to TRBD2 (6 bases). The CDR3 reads CASSVGGVGTGELFF. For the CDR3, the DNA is TGTGCCAGCAGTGTCGGAGGGGTGGGCACCGGGGAGCTGTTTTTT.